This TCR beta chain emerged from a study of T cell repertoires in cytomegalovirus infection. Background on the study: Matching HLA type, along with CMV infection, was indicated by public TCR beta signatures.

Study-wide points: Of the TCR beta families, the public ones yielded a cumulative frequency that identified carriers of CMV plus the relevant HLA.

Via MiXCR, TCRdb re-called the reads, giving one row per CDR3 protein. The data show fewer than 130,000 distinct CDR3 sequences, with roughly two fifths seen just once and approximately 74% held by the top ten. With V trimmed by 0 bases and J by 5 bases, 4 bases remained unmatched. This CDR3 has 15 residues. Germline loops: CDR1 ENHRY, CDR2 SYGVKD. This clonotype was counted at least ten times. Its antigen is as yet unknown. The source is a human donor in good health (CMV status not recorded). Some clones in this sample may be carry-over from other donors' samples. Sequenced material: CD8+ T cells from cultured PBMCs, taken from culture after CMV antigen stimulation. V is TRBV10-3 and J is TRBJ1-5, with 7 bases aligning to TRBD1. This CDR3 reads CAISESTGKDQPQHF. CDR3 sequence (DNA): TGTGCCATCAGTGAGTCGACAGGGAAGGATCAGCCCCAGCATTTT.